This TCR beta chain originates from a study of blood T cell repertoires in COVID-19. About the research overall: Collection of acute and convalescent COVID-19 samples took place in the United States, Italy and Spain. PBMCs, B-cell-depleted T cells, or T cells were the source of the cDNA or gDNA that made up the material.

In this sample, this clone turned up once. CDR1 and CDR2 from the germline V gene are SNHLY and FYNNEI. Between the trimmed V and J ends, which lost 3 bases and 8 bases, there was a span of 8 bases. The CDR3 loop spans 12 amino acids. In the original processing: Amplifying reference gene primers gave estimates of nucleated cell counts. Assay used: immunoSEQ multiplex PCR; TCRdb lists only in-frame clones, some missing. V, J and clone size derive from that table, while D and trimming were established from the DNA sequence. The sample shows about 94,000 clones, more than 65% of them seen only once. Sequenced: peripheral blood. The TCR originated in a man aged 55 to 70 with acute or convalescent COVID-19. The genes are TRBV2 and TRBJ1-5; D is perhaps TRBD1 (5 bases). CDR3 residues: CASSEGGKPQHF. CDR3 DNA: TGTGCCAGCAGTGAGGGGGGTAAGCCCCAGCATTTT. Combining the CDR3 with reference TRBV2 and TRBJ1-5 gives the whole variable domain EPEVTQTPSHQVTQMGQEVILRCVPISNHLYFYWYRQILGQKVEFLVSFYNNEISEKSEIFDDQFSVERPDGSNFTLKIRSTKLEDSAMYFCASSEGGKPQHFGDGTRLSIL.